These 22 T cell receptor beta chains originate from one sample sequenced in a study of shared T cell receptors in the human thymus. Profiling relied on immunoSEQ multiplex PCR, and the TCRdb table lists in-frame clones only, not all of them. The top ten clones hold 0.013% of a sample with roughly 500,000 clones, 78% of them seen once. These sequences were also reported in another study, on human thymus T cells.

The specimen was thymocytes. These receptors were taken from a boy younger than two with a congenital heart defect.

The gene calls are TRBV30 and TRBJ2-2, with D possibly being TRBD1 (5 bases). V dropped 0 bases and J dropped 6 bases, with 5 bases sitting between them. The CDR3 is 12 amino acids. CDR1 and CDR2 from the germline V gene are GTSNPN and SVGIG (reference sequence). Written as DNA, the CDR3 is TGTGCCTGGAGTGTAGGGGCCGGGGAGCTGTTTTTT. It yields the protein CAWSVGAGELFF. Full variable domain (outside the CDR3, taken from reference TRBV30 and TRBJ2-2): SQTIHQWPATLVQPVGSPLSLECTVEGTSNPNLYWYRQAAGRGLQLLFYSVGIGQISSEVPQNLSASRPQDRQFILSSKKLLLSDSGFYLCAWSVGAGELFFGEGSRLTVL.

This chain uses TRBV27 with TRBJ2-7, with 10 bases fitting TRBD2. Looked up from germline, CDR1 is MNHEY and CDR2 is SMNVEV (reference sequence). The CDR3 loop spans 14 amino acids. Trimming cost V 6 bases and J 5 bases; bases outside gene matches: 7. Here the CDR3 reads CASSLSGRCHEQYF. The CDR3 DNA reads as TGTGCCAGCAGCCTTAGCGGGAGGTGCCACGAGCAGTACTTC.

The genes are TRBV5-1 and TRBJ2-5, with 12 bases fitting TRBD2. From germline, CDR1 is SGHRS and CDR2 YFSETQ. The CDR3 has 16 amino acids. With V trimmed by 7 bases and J by 6 bases, 13 bases remained unmatched. Here the CDR3 reads CASGNFSSGRGQTQYF. The CDR3 nucleotides read TGCGCCAGCGGAAACTTTTCTAGCGGGAGGGGTCAGACCCAGTACTTC.

The chain joins TRBV7-9 to TRBJ1-2; 7 bases map to TRBD1. Germline V gives CDR1 SEHNR, CDR2 FQNEAQ (reference sequence). V gave up 5 bases and J gave up 2 bases; unmatched junction bases: 17. CDR3 length: 18 amino acids. This CDR3 reads CASSPPVPRDRPNYGYTF. DNA of the CDR3: TGTGCCAGCAGCCCCCCTGTGCCTCGGGACAGACCGAACTATGGCTACACCTTC.

The chain couples TRBV4-2 to TRBJ2-2; 7 positions agree with TRBD2. The ends lost 1 base at V and 5 bases at J; junction bases unmatched: 7. Germline V gene lookup returns CDR1 LGHNA and CDR2 YNFKEQ. This CDR3 is 16 amino acids long. The CDR3, as DNA: TGTGCCAGCAGCCAAGGGGCGGGAGAGTATACCGGGGAGCTGTTTTTT. Protein sequence: CASSQGAGEYTGELFF.

This chain links TRBV5-1 with TRBJ2-7, with D possibly TRBD2 on 5 matching bases. Trimming took off 6 bases at V and 0 bases at J, with 16 bases between the two ends. Germline V gene sequence: CDR1 SGHRS, CDR2 YFSETQ. CDR3 length: 15 amino acids. The CDR3: CASTGRRGDSYEQYF. CDR3 bases: TGCGCCAGCACCGGGCGTCGGGGAGACTCCTACGAGCAGTACTTC. Looking up the rest from reference TRBV5-1 and TRBJ2-7 gives the full variable domain: KAGVTQTPRYLIKTRGQQVTLSCSPISGHRSVSWYQQTPGQGLQFLFEYFSETQRNKGNFPGRFSGRQFSNSRSEMNVSTLELGDSALYLCASTGRRGDSYEQYFGPGTRLTVT.

The chain carries TRBV6-1 and TRBJ2-2, with D tentatively TRBD1 (7 bases). Germline V lookup: CDR1 MNHNS, CDR2 SASEGT. V dropped 6 bases and J dropped 0 bases, with 11 bases sitting between them. The CDR3 covers 15 residues. The CDR3 sequence is CASRRDRTNTGELFF. The DNA for the CDR3 is TGTGCCAGCAGGCGGGACAGAACGAACACCGGGGAGCTGTTTTTT.

This clone was observed once. The CDR3 protein is CASSLGKWLAAYEQYF. DNA of the CDR3: TGTGCCAGCAGCTTGGGTAAATGGCTAGCGGCCTACGAGCAGTACTTC. J is TRBJ2-7 and V is TRBV5-6; 7 bases agree with TRBD2. Germline V gene sequence: CDR1 SGHDT, CDR2 YYEEEE. With V trimmed by 0 bases and J by 2 bases, 8 bases remained unmatched. The CDR3 loop spans 16 amino acids.

The rearrangement uses TRBV5-1 and TRBJ2-1; D might be TRBD2 (5 bases). This CDR3 is built from 13 residues. CDR1 and CDR2 (germline): SGHRS, YFSETQ. V lost 4 bases and J lost 1, with 6 bases in between. The CDR3 region has the DNA TGCGCCAGCAGCCAGCGGTCCTACAATGAGCAGTTCTTC. Its protein is CASSQRSYNEQFF.

The rearrangement joins TRBV5-1 to TRBJ2-3; 7 bases align to TRBD1. Looked up from germline, CDR1 is SGHRS and CDR2 is YFSETQ. V shed 3 bases, J shed 2 bases, and the junction held 6 bases outside the gene matches. The CDR3 has 15 residues. CDR3 region: CASSWGTVHTDTQYF. The CDR3 DNA is TGCGCCAGCAGCTGGGGGACAGTTCACACAGATACGCAGTATTTT.

The chain combines TRBV5-4 with TRBJ2-5; 8 bases line up with TRBD2. The trim removed 4 bases at V and 4 bases at J, leaving 21 bases unmatched. The germline V gene encodes CDR1 SGHNT and CDR2 YYREEE (reference sequence). The CDR3 is made up of 19 amino acids. CDR3 sequence reads: CASSRTILAAKYQRETQYF. CDR3 coding DNA: TGTGCCAGCAGCCGGACCATACTAGCGGCTAAATACCAACGAGAGACCCAGTACTTC.

V is TRBV4-3 and J is TRBJ1-2, with D uncertain. This CDR3 is 15 amino acids long. CDR1 LGHNA and CDR2 YSLEER come from the germline V gene. The ends were cut back, 1 base at V and 1 base at J, with 10 bases in the middle. As DNA, the CDR3 is TGCGCCAGCAGCCAAGGGATACTATATAACTATGGCTACACCTTC. Translation gives CASSQGILYNYGYTF.

The V and J genes are TRBV9 and TRBJ2-7, with 11 bases that match TRBD2. V lost 4 bases to trimming and J lost 4 bases; unmatched junction nucleotides: 10. The CDR3 runs 16 residues. Germline values: CDR1 SGDLS, CDR2 YYNGEE. CDR3 sequence: CASSLGEASGRYEQYF. CDR3 bases: TGTGCCAGCAGCCTCGGAGAGGCTAGCGGGAGGTACGAGCAGTACTTC. The variable domain in full, with the rest retrieved from reference TRBV9 and TRBJ2-7, is DSGVTQTPKHLITATGQRVTLRCSPRSGDLSVYWYQQSLDQGLQFLIQYYNGEERAKGNILERFSAQQFPDLHSELNLSSLELGDSALYFCASSLGEASGRYEQYFGPGTRLTVT.

V usage is TRBV29-1 and J usage is TRBJ2-7, with unresolved D. V was cut by 4 bases and J by 0 bases, with 10 bases left in between. There are 13 residues in the CDR3. Germline CDR1 reads SQVTM; CDR2 reads ANQGSEA. The CDR3 region has the DNA TGCAGCGTTGTATCCGATAGCTCCTACGAGCAGTACTTC. This encodes CSVVSDSSYEQYF.

The genes are TRBV6-4 and TRBJ2-1; 10 bases line up with TRBD2. J gave up 6 bases and V 7 bases, and 9 bases lay outside the gene matches. The CDR3 is made up of 15 amino acids. CDR1 is MRHNA, CDR2 SNTAGT, per germline. CDR3 sequence: CASNNASGSVNEQFF. The CDR3 DNA reads TGTGCCAGCAACAACGCTAGCGGGAGTGTCAATGAGCAGTTCTTC.

This clone was seen a handful of times. This chain connects TRBV20-1 to TRBJ2-3, with D unresolved. Germline V gives CDR1 DFQATT, CDR2 SNEGSKA (reference sequence). This CDR3 is built from 11 residues. V lost 3 bases and J lost 6, with 7 bases in between. The CDR3 coding sequence is TGCAGTGCTAGGGGCCCTGATACGCAGTATTTT. This codes for CSARGPDTQYF.

The chain links TRBV19 to TRBJ2-3, with TRBD2 matching 8 bases. CDR3 length: 16 amino acids. Germline V lookup: CDR1 LNHDA, CDR2 SQIVND (reference sequence). The trim removed 3 bases at V and 3 bases at J, leaving 8 bases unmatched. CDR3 bases: TGTGCCAGTAGTATGCCCCCCGGGAGGGATACAGATACGCAGTATTTT. Amino acids: CASSMPPGRDTDTQYF.

The V and J genes are TRBV15 and TRBJ2-3; the D is unclear. Germline V CDR1 and CDR2: LNHNV, YYDKDF (reference sequence). This CDR3 contains 11 residues. Trimming shortened V by 9 bases and J by 4 bases, and 8 bases separated the two germline ends. The CDR3 DNA follows: TGTGCCACGGCCCTGGCAGATACGCAGTATTTT. Its protein product is CATALADTQYF.

The chain uses TRBV19 and TRBJ1-1, with D tentatively TRBD1 (6 bases). The CDR3 is 14 residues long. V lost 5 bases and J lost 6, with 16 bases in between. CDR1 and CDR2 (germline): LNHDA, SQIVND (reference sequence). CDR3 sequence (DNA): TGTGCCAGTAGTCCGACCTACAGGGTCTCTGAAGCTTTCTTT. This encodes CASSPTYRVSEAFF.

The rearrangement uses TRBV30 and TRBJ1-2, with D hard to call. Germline-derived CDR1 and CDR2 are GTSNPN and SVGIG (reference sequence). CDR3 length equals 15 residues. Between the trimmed V and J ends, which lost 3 bases and 6 bases, there was a span of 20 bases. CDR3 amino acids: CAWRGPDYPNNGYTF. DNA for the CDR3: TGTGCCTGGAGGGGCCCCGACTACCCCAACAATGGCTACACCTTC.

This clone showed up just a few times. The chain combines TRBV27 with TRBJ2-7; a possible D gene is TRBD1 (5 bases). The CDR3 is 14 amino acids. Germline CDR1 and CDR2: MNHEY and SMNVEV (reference sequence). V was cut by 6 bases and J by 4 bases, with 16 bases left in between. The CDR3: CASRLSGIVYEQYF. CDR3 DNA sequence: TGTGCCAGCAGGCTCTCAGGGATAGTATACGAGCAGTACTTC.

This clone was seen only a few times. V is TRBV5-1 and J is TRBJ2-2; 8 positions agree with TRBD2. V was clipped by 4 bases and J by 3 bases; unmatched bases: 5. CDR3 length equals 15 residues. The germline V gene encodes CDR1 SGHRS and CDR2 YFSETQ. The CDR3 DNA reads as TGCGCCAGCAGCCCGGGACTAGTCTACACCGGGGAGCTGTTTTTT. Amino acid sequence: CASSPGLVYTGELFF.